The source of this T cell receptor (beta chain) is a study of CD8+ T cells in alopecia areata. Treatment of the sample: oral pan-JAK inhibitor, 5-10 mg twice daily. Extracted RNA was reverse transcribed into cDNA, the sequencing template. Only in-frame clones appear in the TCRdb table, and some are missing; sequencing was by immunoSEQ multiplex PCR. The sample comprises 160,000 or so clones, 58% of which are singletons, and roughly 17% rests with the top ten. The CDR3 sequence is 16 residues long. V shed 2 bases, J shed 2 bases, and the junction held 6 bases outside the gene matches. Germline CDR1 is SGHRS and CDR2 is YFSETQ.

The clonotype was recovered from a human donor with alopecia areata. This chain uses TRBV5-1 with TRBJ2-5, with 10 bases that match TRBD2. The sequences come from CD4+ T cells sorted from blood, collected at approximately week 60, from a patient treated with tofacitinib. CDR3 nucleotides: TGCGCCAGCAGCTTAGCGGGGGGGCTCACTCAAGAGACCCAGTACTTC. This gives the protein CASSLAGGLTQETQYF.